The entry that follows covers one TCR beta chain sequence. The antigen it binds to is not known. No base quality values were provided; no much bigger clone lies one nucleotide off. TCRbeta CDR3 regions were amplified from genomic DNA by means of the immunoSEQ Assay, a bias-controlled multiplex PCR. The original methods were these. Within the assay, amplification of reference gene primers was used to estimate how many nucleated cells each sample contained. To quantify the absolute abundance of each unique TCRbeta CDR3 rearrangement, sequence reads were collapsed and filtered. Productive Simpson clonality was computed per sample as the square root of Simpson's diversity index over productive rearrangements. Not all clones reach the TCRdb copy of this immuneACCESS table, which keeps in-frame sequences only. Checked studies attribute under half of the gap to unresolved V genes and leave the rest unexplained. V and J calls plus clone size are reproduced from that table; the DNA served to infer D and trimming. The sample profile shows about 170,000 clones; approximately 84% of them were found once. Over 20% of the sample is taken by the ten largest.

Each collaborating institution followed its own protocols to collect whole blood in K2EDTA tubes. For TCRbeta analysis, collaborators shipped samples as frozen whole blood, isolated PBMCs, or DNA extracted from either of those sample types. The sample comes from a study of blood T cell repertoires in COVID-19 (TCRdb year 2020). Regarding the study in general: Samples from collaborators originated in the United States, Italy and Spain and spanned both the acute and convalescent phases of COVID-19. The prospective study material was composed of cDNA or gDNA derived from T cells, B-cell-depleted T cells, or PBMCs. Subjects who had been exposed to COVID-19, were actively infected with it, or had recovered from it provided the deeply sampled blood TCRbeta repertoires that made up the dataset. A freely available public database, intended as a resource for researchers studying the immune response to SARS-CoV-2, is where the repertoires were released. The samples were drawn from the first 160 participants of the ongoing ImmuneRACE study and from 950 to 1,500 subjects provided by 6 global collaborators. Sample metadata almost always included a de-identified subject ID, COVID-19 status, age in years and sex. Where available, HLA class I and class II types were taken from metadata supplied by the sample provider and were not determined by assay-based typing. The full study reports these points: How much clinical and demographic metadata was included differed by source and by participant, and the metadata was provided uncurated.

This sequence was found in an elderly woman with acute or convalescent COVID-19. Sequencing was performed on peripheral blood.

The nucleotide sequence is TGTGCCAGCAGCCAACTCTTGGGTCAGGGTTCCTACAATGAGCAGTTCTTC. Its translation reads: CASSQLLGQGSYNEQFF. Recombination joined TRBV5-8 with TRBJ2-1; TRBD1 is possibly the D segment (5 matching bases). Between the V and J ends, shortened by 4 bases and 1 base respectively, the junction contains 18 bases. The CDR3 contains 17 residues, cysteine and phenylalanine counted. Kept here is only the CDR3 DNA, which spans 51 bases and is read in frame from base 1. The germline V gene specifies SGHTS as CDR1 and YDEGEE as CDR2.